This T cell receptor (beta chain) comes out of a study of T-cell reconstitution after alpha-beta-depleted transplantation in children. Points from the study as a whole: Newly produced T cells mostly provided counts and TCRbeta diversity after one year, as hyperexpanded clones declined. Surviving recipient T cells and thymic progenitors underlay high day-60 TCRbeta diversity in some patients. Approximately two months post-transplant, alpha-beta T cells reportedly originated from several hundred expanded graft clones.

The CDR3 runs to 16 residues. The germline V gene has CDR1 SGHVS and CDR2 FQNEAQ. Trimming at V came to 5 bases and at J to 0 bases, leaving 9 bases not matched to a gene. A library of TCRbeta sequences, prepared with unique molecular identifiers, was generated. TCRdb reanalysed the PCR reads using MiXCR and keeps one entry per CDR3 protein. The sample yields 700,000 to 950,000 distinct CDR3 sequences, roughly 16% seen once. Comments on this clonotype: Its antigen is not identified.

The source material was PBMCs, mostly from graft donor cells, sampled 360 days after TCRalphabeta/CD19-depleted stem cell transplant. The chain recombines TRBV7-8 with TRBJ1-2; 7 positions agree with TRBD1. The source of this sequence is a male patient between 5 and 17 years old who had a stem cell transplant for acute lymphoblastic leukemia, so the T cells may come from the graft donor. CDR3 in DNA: TGTGCCAGCAGCCCTTCGAGGGGACAGACTAACTATGGCTACACCTTC. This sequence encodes CASSPSRGQTNYGYTF.